This TCR beta chain was captured in a study of blood T cell repertoires in COVID-19. Study in general: The study drew acute and convalescent COVID-19 samples from the United States, Italy and Spain. Nucleic acid was either cDNA or gDNA, and it came from T cells, B-cell-depleted T cells, or PBMCs.

In the study's own analysis: Amplification from reference gene primers served as the basis for estimated nucleated cell counts. Sequencing used immunoSEQ multiplex PCR; TCRdb keeps in-frame clones, though not all of them. The V and J calls and clone size were taken over from that table, and D and trimming were inferred from the DNA. The sample records fewer than 200,000 clones, 75% to 90% being singletons. Germline CDR1 reads DFQATT; CDR2 reads SNEGSKA (reference sequence). The CDR3 runs to 15 residues. The V and J ends lost 3 bases and 5 bases, in that order; junction bases with no gene match: 8. The sample taken for sequencing was peripheral blood. The source is a woman in her fifties or sixties with acute or convalescent COVID-19. This chain uses TRBV20-1 with TRBJ2-5, with 11 positions matching TRBD2. The CDR3 region is CSASLTSGTVETQYF. The CDR3 region has the DNA TGCAGTGCTAGTCTGACTAGCGGGACGGTGGAGACCCAGTACTTC.